This T cell receptor (beta chain) came from a study of neurological immune-mediated disorders. Study-wide points: Private repertoires in all groups were suggested by the finding that expanded clones across subjects shared no CDR3 amino acid sequences.

Germline loops: CDR1 SQVTM, CDR2 ANQGSEA. Trimming cost V 7 bases and J 1 base, with 19 bases left between them. The CDR3 has 15 amino acids. TCRdb itself ran the 5' RACE reads through MiXCR, one entry per CDR3 protein. The table lists approximately 48,000 distinct CDR3 sequences, approximately 2.8% of them singletons, with roughly 16% in the top ten. This clonotype was found many times. Its antigen is currently unknown. The chain carries TRBV29-1 and TRBJ1-1; D perhaps matches TRBD1 (5 bases). The sample was PBMCs. This TCR came from a woman between 45 and 60 years old with multiple sclerosis. The CDR3 DNA follows: TGCAGCGCTCACAGGCTCGGGGCCGGGAACACTGAAGCTTTCTTT. This sequence encodes CSAHRLGAGNTEAFF.